This T cell receptor beta chain stems from a study of blood T cells in healthy people across ages. The CDR3 consists of 15 residues. Findings and caveats of the study: Observed TCR beta diversity per million T cells went down as age went up. This fall followed a roughly linear course with age. The study could not conclusively compare naive and antigen-experienced cells, given its unsorted PBMCs.

Each sample gave at least 6.5 million isolated PBMCs. Primed by a sample-barcoded 5' primer and a J-beta primer mix, a second PCR proceeded for about 6 to 11 cycles. TCRdb re-analysed the 5' RACE reads in MiXCR, keeping a single row per CDR3 protein. The profile shows roughly 1,300,000 distinct CDR3 sequences, around 55% of them singletons. This clonotype has a handful of counts. The antigen is not known. The sequence came from a man aged 18 to 30 in good health. This chain joins TRBV21-1 and TRBJ2-7; the table's D call of TRBD1 was not tested on the DNA. TRBV21-1 is termed a pseudogene. Material for sequencing was blood. CDR3 residues: CASSASGTEAYEQYF. CDR3 nucleotide sequence: TGTGCCAGCAGCGCTTCCGGGACAGAAGCCTACGAGCAGTACTTC.